This TCR beta chain comes out of a study of beta chain features in type 1 diabetes. J lost 5 bases, V lost 1 base, and 1 base had no gene match. This CDR3 has 12 residues. Germline loops: CDR1 GTSNPN, CDR2 SVGIG (reference sequence). Study-level findings and limits: A closer apparent resemblance between naive, central memory and Treg TCRB repertoires was seen in patients than in healthy donors. Fewer insertions but more deletions were seen at VDJ junctions in type 1 diabetes patients.

Sequenced material consisted of expressed TCRB transcripts (all of the isolated RNA was reverse transcribed). Profiled with immunoSEQ multiplex PCR; TCRdb holds only in-frame clones, not every one. Here the sample spans fewer than 500,000 clones, roughly 13% being singletons. Regarding this clone: No antigen is known for it.

This chain connects TRBV30 to TRBJ1-2; the match to TRBD1 covers 7 bases. The sample consisted of naive CD4+ T cells from blood. The receptor's source is a man aged 25 to 45 in good health. In nucleotides, the CDR3 is TGTGCCTGGAGTGAGGGGGCGTATGGCTACACCTTC. Protein: CAWSEGAYGYTF.